Listed here are 5 T cell receptor beta chains from one sample, sequenced in a study of CD8+ T cells in alopecia areata. cDNA reverse transcribed from extracted RNA served as the sequencing template. TCRdb's copy holds only in-frame clones and misses some; the assay was immunoSEQ multiplex PCR. The data contain 200,000 to 250,000 clones, 64% of them singletons. As to treatment: oral pan-JAK inhibitor, 5-10 mg twice daily. This sample comprised CD4+ T cells sorted from blood, obtained at week 4, from a patient treated with tofacitinib. Receptor source: a human donor with alopecia areata.

The rearrangement uses TRBV2 and TRBJ1-1, with 9 bases matching TRBD1. Trimming cost V 6 bases and J 11 bases; bases outside gene matches: 10. The V gene's germline CDR1 is SNHLY and CDR2 FYNNEI. This CDR3 has 13 residues. CDR3 coding DNA: TGTGCCAGCAGATCTGGACAGGGGTTGGGTGCTTTCTTT. This codes for CASRSGQGLGAFF.

This chain connects TRBV30 to TRBJ1-2; the match to TRBD1 covers 8 bases. This CDR3 is 13 amino acids long. The V gene's germline CDR1 is GTSNPN and CDR2 SVGIG (reference sequence). With V trimmed by 5 bases and J by 7 bases, 9 bases remained unmatched. The CDR3 reads CAWDRGSMGGYTF. CDR3 DNA: TGTGCCTGGGACAGGGGATCGATGGGTGGCTACACCTTC.

The chain carries TRBV29-1 and TRBJ1-5; D not resolved. In germline, CDR1 is SQVTM, CDR2 ANQGSEA. Trimming cost V 6 bases and J 3 bases, with 15 bases left between them. The CDR3 has 14 residues. CDR3 sequence: CSVYGWPHNQPQHF. CDR3 nucleotide sequence: TGCAGCGTCTACGGGTGGCCGCACAATCAGCCCCAGCATTTT.

The rearrangement links TRBV29-1 to TRBJ2-5; tentative D call: TRBD1 (6 bases). This CDR3 has 13 amino acids. V was clipped by 5 bases and J by 3 bases, with 13 bases between them. Germline V lookup: CDR1 SQVTM, CDR2 ANQGSEA. CDR3 protein: CSVIQGMEETQYF. CDR3 nucleotides: TGCAGCGTTATACAGGGTATGGAAGAGACCCAGTACTTC.

As concerns this clone: An end of the junction differs from the germline gene, which may be a read error. The chain recombines TRBV7-2 with TRBJ2-7, with 8 bases lining up with TRBD1. The CDR3 covers 13 residues. Per germline, CDR1 SGHTA and CDR2 FQGNSA. The CDR3 bases are TGTGCCAGCAGCTTCGACCTCGGACAGGGAATTAACTTC. It specifies CASSFDLGQGINF.